Sequencing of this TCR beta chain was carried out in a study of blood T cell repertoires in COVID-19. Overall study: COVID-19 samples, acute and convalescent, were from the United States, Italy and Spain. PBMCs, B-cell-depleted T cells, or T cells provided the cDNA or gDNA that made up the material.

The CDR3 is 15 residues long. Germline V lookup: CDR1 LNHNV, CDR2 YYDKDF (reference sequence). The V and J ends lost 2 bases and 6 bases respectively, with 16 bases between them. In the authors' workflow: Amplification from reference gene primers served as the basis for estimated nucleated cell counts. Data came from immunoSEQ multiplex PCR; TCRdb stores just in-frame clones and leaves some out. V and J calls and clone size come straight from that table; D and trimming were deduced from the DNA. The sample lists over 130,000 clones, about nine tenths occurring once. The sequenced sample consisted of peripheral blood. The chain combines TRBV15 with TRBJ1-1; D is unclear. This receptor was identified in a woman in her sixties with active or convalescent COVID-19. CDR3 sequence reads: CATSRSGLLGPEAFF. Here the CDR3 DNA reads TGTGCCACCAGCAGATCCGGACTCCTAGGCCCTGAAGCTTTCTTT. Using reference TRBV15 and TRBJ1-1 for the parts outside the CDR3, the full variable domain is DAMVIQNPRYQVTQFGKPVTLSCSQTLNHNVMYWYQQKSSQAPKLLFHYYDKDFNNEADTPDNFQSRRPNTSFCFLDIRSPGLGDTAMYLCATSRSGLLGPEAFFGQGTRLTVV.